Presented here are 18 T cell receptor beta chains from one specimen sequenced in a study of blood T cell repertoires in COVID-19 (dated by TCRdb to about 2020). Library prep was done by the immunoSEQ multiplex PCR assay. TCRdb took over this immuneACCESS table, retaining in-frame rearrangements with V and J assigned. Such tables are incomplete; in checked studies, under half of the missing clones stem from an unresolved V gene, and the remainder is unexplained. The sample table holds about 70,000 clones, of which under 95% were seen once. Of the sample, 7.5% to 9% falls within the top ten clones. The sample comprised peripheral blood. These receptors were collected from a human donor in a cohort sampled during active COVID-19.

V and J are TRBV27 and TRBJ2-1; unclear D gene. Deletions cut 0 bases from V and 0 bases from J, with 6 bases between. The CDR3 is 15 residues long. The germline V gene encodes CDR1 MNHEY and CDR2 SMNVEV (reference sequence). Here the CDR3 reads CASSLSLSSYNEQFF. The CDR3 bases are TGTGCCAGCAGTTTATCCCTAAGCTCCTACAATGAGCAGTTCTTC.

This chain uses TRBV7-3 with TRBJ2-1; D is perhaps TRBD2 (6 bases). Per germline, CDR1 SGHTA and CDR2 FQGTGA. V was pared by 5 bases and J by 1 base, with 21 bases between. The length of the CDR3 is 18 residues. The CDR3 sequence is CASSPGLAAGNSYNEQFF. The CDR3 DNA is TGTGCCAGCAGCCCGGGACTGGCGGCGGGAAATTCCTACAATGAGCAGTTCTTC.

CDR3 coding DNA: TGTGCCAGCTCACCACACAGGGGGCAGTTGGGCACTGAAGCTTTCTTT. It yields the protein CASSPHRGQLGTEAFF. The chain combines TRBV18 with TRBJ1-1; 9 nucleotides line up with TRBD1. Unmatched junction bases numbered 7, after V lost 1 base and J lost 4 bases. Germline-derived CDR1 and CDR2 are KGHSH and LQKENI. The CDR3 contains 16 residues.

This clone has more than one count but fewer than ten. The CDR3 sequence: CASSWTTGNSEAFF. The DNA of the CDR3 is TGTGCCAGCAGCTGGACGACAGGGAATTCTGAAGCTTTCTTT. The chain recombines TRBV7-8 with TRBJ1-1; 7 bases align to TRBD1. V was clipped by 4 bases and J by 6 bases; unmatched bases: 8. This CDR3 has 14 residues. Germline assignment: CDR1 SGHVS and CDR2 FQNEAQ.

The V call is TRBV12-3 or TRBV12-4, the J call TRBJ1-5; D is unclear. This CDR3 has 12 residues. Trimming cost V 11 bases and J 4 bases, with 12 bases left between them. CDR3 sequence (DNA): TGTGCCGGGAAATCGGGGAATCAGCCCCAGCATTTT. It yields the protein CAGKSGNQPQHF.

There are a few counts of this clone. CDR3: CASSLGRRHTGELFF. DNA for the CDR3: TGTGCCAGCAGCTTGGGGAGGAGACACACCGGGGAGCTGTTTTTT. This chain links TRBV11-2 with TRBJ2-2; maybe TRBD2 (6 bases). V was cut by 3 bases and J by 3 bases, with 11 bases left in between. There are 15 residues in the CDR3. Per germline, CDR1 SGHAT and CDR2 FQNNGV.

The chain links TRBV5-4 to TRBJ2-7; the match to TRBD1 covers 12 bases. The V gene end was trimmed by 4 bases and the J gene end by 5 bases; junction bases not matched to a gene: 4. The CDR3 spans 14 residues. CDR1 is SGHNT and CDR2 is YYREEE in the germline V gene (reference sequence). In DNA, the CDR3 is TGTGCCAGCAGCGCGGGGACAGGGGGCAACGAGCAGTACTTC. Encoded protein: CASSAGTGGNEQYF.

V gene TRBV5-4 combines with J gene TRBJ1-1, with 7 bases matching TRBD1. Trimming removed 4 bases from V and 7 bases from J; junction bases left unmatched: 16. CDR1 and CDR2 from the germline V gene are SGHNT and YYREEE (reference sequence). The CDR3 is 16 amino acids. The CDR3 DNA sequence: TGTGCCAGCAGCCCACGAGGACAGGCCCCCGGGGATGAAGCTTTCTTT. Encoded protein: CASSPRGQAPGDEAFF.

The V call is TRBV9, the J call TRBJ1-6, with D perhaps matching TRBD1 (6 bases). This CDR3 region has 13 residues. The V end lost 3 bases, the J end lost 8 bases, and 9 bases lay between the germline ends. Germline assignment: CDR1 SGDLS and CDR2 YYNGEE. The CDR3 here is CASSDRDYSPLHF. The CDR3, as DNA: TGTGCCAGCAGCGACAGGGATTATTCACCCCTCCACTTT. Full variable domain (outside the CDR3, taken from reference TRBV9 and TRBJ1-6): DSGVTQTPKHLITATGQRVTLRCSPRSGDLSVYWYQQSLDQGLQFLIQYYNGEERAKGNILERFSAQQFPDLHSELNLSSLELGDSALYFCASSDRDYSPLHFGNGTRLTVT.

The chain uses TRBV4-1 and TRBJ1-1, with 7 bases fitting TRBD1. The length of the CDR3 is 15 residues. V lost 1 base, J lost 2 bases, and 4 bases stayed unmatched. Germline V gene lookup returns CDR1 MGHRA and CDR2 YSYEKL. CDR3 nucleotide sequence: TGCGCCAGCAGCCAAGGACAGGGACTTAACACTGAAGCTTTCTTT. Its protein product is CASSQGQGLNTEAFF.

The V gene is TRBV4-3, the J gene TRBJ1-2; 8 bases match TRBD1. The germline gives CDR1 LGHNA, CDR2 YSLEER. This CDR3 region has 15 residues. V lost 3 bases, J lost 1 base, and 4 bases stayed unmatched. CDR3 nucleotides: TGCGCCAGCAGCCAGGGACAGGAGTTTAACTATGGCTACACCTTC. It specifies CASSQGQEFNYGYTF.

The chain employs TRBV20-1 and TRBJ1-3; D not certain. The CDR3 is 13 amino acids. Germline values: CDR1 DFQATT, CDR2 SNEGSKA (reference sequence). Trimming removed 4 bases at V and 7 bases at J, with 14 bases between. In DNA form, the CDR3 reads TGCAGTGCTATTGACGTGGCGGCCAACACCATATATTTT. Translation: CSAIDVAANTIYF.

The chain has TRBV7-2 and TRBJ2-7; D possibly corresponds to TRBD2 (5 bases). Trimming stripped 3 bases from V and 4 bases from J, with 10 bases between. This CDR3 contains 13 residues. Germline V lookup: CDR1 SGHTA, CDR2 FQGNSA. The CDR3 sequence: CASSFSTGYEQYF. In nucleotides, the CDR3 is TGTGCCAGCAGCTTCTCGACGGGGTACGAGCAGTACTTC. The whole variable domain, remainder taken from reference TRBV7-2 and TRBJ2-7, is GAGVSQSPSNKVTEKGKDVELRCDPISGHTALYWYRQSLGQGLEFLIYFQGNSAPDKSGLPSDRFSAERTGGSVSTLTIQRTQQEDSAVYLCASSFSTGYEQYFGPGTRLTVT.

V and J are TRBV7-2 and TRBJ2-7, with 13 bases fitting TRBD2. This CDR3 contains 15 residues. The ends lost 5 bases at V and 7 bases at J; junction bases unmatched: 8. The germline V gene has CDR1 SGHTA and CDR2 FQGNSA. CDR3 residues: CASSPGTSGAWEQYF. The CDR3 DNA sequence: TGTGCCAGCAGCCCTGGGACTAGCGGGGCCTGGGAGCAGTACTTC.

J is TRBJ1-2 and V is TRBV24-1; tentatively, D is TRBD1 (5 bases). Germline lookup yields CDR1 KGHDR and CDR2 SFDVKD. V dropped 6 bases and J dropped 7 bases, with 14 bases sitting between them. The CDR3 is 13 amino acids. For the CDR3, the DNA is TGTGCCACCAGTCCTTCAGGGTCGGTTGGCTACACCTTC. It codes for CATSPSGSVGYTF.

CDR3 sequence: CASSTRKGAWNTEAFF. CDR3 DNA: TGTGCCAGCAGTACCCGGAAGGGGGCATGGAACACTGAAGCTTTCTTT. V is TRBV28 and J is TRBJ1-1; 7 bases are a match to TRBD1. CDR3 length equals 16 residues. Losses at the gene ends were 5 bases for V and 1 base for J; bases not matched to a gene: 10. Germline assignment: CDR1 MDHEN and CDR2 SYDVKM.

The rearrangement joins TRBV30 to TRBJ1-2; 7 nucleotides line up with TRBD1. J lost 12 bases, V lost 4 bases, and 8 bases had no gene match. The length of the CDR3 is 11 residues. Germline lookup yields CDR1 GTSNPN and CDR2 SVGIG (reference sequence). The CDR3 protein is CAWMLQGKDTF. CDR3 DNA sequence: TGTGCCTGGATGTTACAGGGGAAAGACACCTTC.

This sequence joins TRBV27 and TRBJ1-5, with 7 bases fitting TRBD1. V shed 3 bases, J shed 3 bases, and the junction held 5 bases outside the gene matches. This CDR3 region has 15 residues. Germline assignment: CDR1 MNHEY and CDR2 SMNVEV (reference sequence). CDR3 nucleotides: TGTGCCAGCAGTTTTACGGGACAGCTCAATCAGCCCCAGCATTTT. Its protein product is CASSFTGQLNQPQHF.